Reported below is one T cell receptor beta chain. Reverse transcription of 0.5 to 1 ug RNA was performed with random hexamers. TCRdb analysed the immunoSEQ multiplex PCR reads with MiXCR anew, one entry per CDR3 protein. Here the sample spans tens of thousands of distinct CDR3 sequences, just under 95% being singletons. This entry is derived from a study of CD8 T cells in Susac syndrome. Study-wide background: When blood was drawn, patients with Susac syndrome were on intravenous immunoglobulin alone, on corticosteroids, or therapy-naive.

The junction had 9 bases not matched to a gene; V was cut back by 5 bases and J by 4 bases. The CDR3 is 16 amino acids. In germline, CDR1 is MDHEN, CDR2 SYDVKM. The source is a human donor with Susac syndrome. This chain joins TRBV28 and TRBJ2-3; 10 bases agree with TRBD1. Sequences were obtained from CD8+ T cells from PBMCs. The CDR3, as DNA: TGTGCCAGCAGTCCAACGGGACAGGGGTTCGCAGATACGCAGTATTTT. The encoded protein is CASSPTGQGFADTQYF.